Listed here is a single T cell receptor (beta chain). The junction departs from the called germline gene at one end, perhaps through a read error. Germline CDR1 reads SGHAT; CDR2 reads FQNNGV. The CDR3 extends over 16 amino acids. The record originates from a study of tumor-infiltrating lymphocytes in primary liver carcinoma. Without any cell sorting, roughly 20-33 mg of bulk tissue yielded co-extracted RNA and DNA. The researchers produced TCR beta cDNA from roughly 500 ng total RNA with a constant-region primer. Each TCR beta library was derived from three nested multiplex PCR rounds that employed slightly modified ARM-PCR. Rounds one and two of PCR, each of about 10 cycles, were primed with TRBV1-TRBV30 forward primers and a C-beta reverse primer. TCRdb re-called the multiplex PCR reads with MiXCR, one entry per CDR3 protein. The data show more than 70,000 distinct CDR3 sequences, approximately 70% seen once.

Sequencing was performed on tumor-adjacent normal liver tissue. This chain connects TRBV11-2 to TRBJ2-2; TRBD2 matches at 9 bases. This receptor was obtained from a man in his forties or fifties with primary liver carcinoma and hepatitis B virus infection. The CDR3, as DNA: TGTACCAGTAGCTTACGGCCTAGCGGGATCACCGGGGAGCTGTTTTTT. Translated: CTSSLRPSGITGELFF.